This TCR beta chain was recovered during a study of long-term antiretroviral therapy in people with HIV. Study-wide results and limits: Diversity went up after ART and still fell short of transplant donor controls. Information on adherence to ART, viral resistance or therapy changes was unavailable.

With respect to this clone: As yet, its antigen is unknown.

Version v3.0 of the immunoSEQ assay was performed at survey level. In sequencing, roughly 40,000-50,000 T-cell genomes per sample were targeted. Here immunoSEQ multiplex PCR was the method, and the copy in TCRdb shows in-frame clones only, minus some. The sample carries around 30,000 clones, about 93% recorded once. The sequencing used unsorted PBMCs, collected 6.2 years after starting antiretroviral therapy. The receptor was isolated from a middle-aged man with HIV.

CDR3 loop: CAWRRLAGGYEQYF. For the CDR3, the DNA is TGTGCCTGGAGAAGACTAGCGGGGGGATACGAGCAGTACTTC. J is TRBJ2-7 and V is TRBV30; 13 bases match TRBD2. The CDR3 loop spans 14 amino acids. In germline, CDR1 is GTSNPN, CDR2 SVGIG (reference sequence). Trimming removed 3 bases from V and 4 bases from J; junction bases left unmatched: 3.